The 9 T cell receptor beta chains below come from one sample, sequenced in a study of T cell responses to AZD1222 COVID-19 vaccine (dated by TCRdb to the early 2020s). Preparation of the library involved the immunoSEQ multiplex PCR assay. TCRdb took this table from immuneACCESS and kept in-frame rearrangements with V and J called. Such tables lack part of the clones; where checked against another copy, unresolved V genes explain under half of the gap, and the rest is unexplained. Within this sample are about 110,000 clones, with 80% to 95% of them counted one time only. Of the sample, roughly 8.7% falls within the top ten clones. This specimen's time point label, interpreted: about 28 days (+/-7) after the second vaccine dose. The sequences come from peripheral blood, collected 28 days after the second AZD1222 dose. The origin of the receptors is an adult who received the AZD1222 COVID-19 vaccine.

The chain links TRBV29-1 to TRBJ2-7; maybe TRBD2 (7 bases). The CDR3 length is 17 residues. V lost 1 base to trimming and J lost 2 bases, with 21 bases between them. The germline gives CDR1 SQVTM, CDR2 ANQGSEA. This CDR3 is CSVEASSSGGLTYEQYF. CDR3 DNA sequence: TGCAGCGTTGAAGCCTCATCATCCGGGGGGCTAACCTACGAGCAGTACTTC.

This clone was found once. The chain links TRBV29-1 to TRBJ1-2, with D perhaps matching TRBD1 (5 bases). The V gene lost 2 bases and the J gene lost 5 bases, with 18 bases spanning the gap. This CDR3 has 15 residues. Germline CDR1 reads SQVTM; CDR2 reads ANQGSEA. The CDR3 DNA reads as TGCAGCGTTGAATGGCAGGGACCCCGTCGGTATGGCTACACCTTC. Its translation is CSVEWQGPRRYGYTF.

The V call is TRBV4-1, the J call TRBJ1-1; weak D call: TRBD1 (5 bases). CDR1 and CDR2 from the germline V gene are MGHRA and YSYEKL. The CDR3 covers 14 residues. Trimming took 2 bases from V and 10 from J, leaving 17 bases between them. The CDR3 reads CASSQFVGGAGAFF. Written as DNA, the CDR3 is TGCGCCAGCAGCCAATTTGTCGGAGGGGCCGGAGCTTTCTTT.

The chain employs TRBV6-1 and TRBJ1-1; D is unclear. CDR3 size: 14 residues. Per the germline V gene, CDR1 is MNHNS and CDR2 is SASEGT. V shed 2 bases and J shed 0 bases, with 7 bases lying between them. The DNA for the CDR3 is TGTGCCAGCAGTGAATCTGGGATGAACACTGAAGCTTTCTTT. Amino acids: CASSESGMNTEAFF.

V gene TRBV5-1 combines with J gene TRBJ1-1; D remains unclear. There are 14 residues in the CDR3. Germline V gives CDR1 SGHRS, CDR2 YFSETQ. Deletions cut 4 bases from V and 7 bases from J, with 17 bases between. The DNA for the CDR3 is TGCGCCAGCAGCCGCCAGGATGAGGGCGTTGAAGCTTTCTTT. Protein: CASSRQDEGVEAFF.

The J gene is TRBJ1-1, the V gene TRBV5-4; D is possibly TRBD1 (5 bases). The CDR3 contains 13 residues. Germline-derived CDR1 and CDR2 are SGHNT and YYREEE (reference sequence). Trimming pared 1 base from V and 6 bases from J, leaving 10 bases between. CDR3 nucleotides: TGTGCCAGCAGCTTGACAGGACTGGCTGAAGCTTTCTTT. Translating gives CASSLTGLAEAFF.

The rearrangement links TRBV12-3 or TRBV12-4 to TRBJ2-3; TRBD2 might be the D (5 bases). V was trimmed by 2 bases and J by 5 bases, leaving 8 bases between them. The length of the CDR3 is 13 residues. The CDR3 sequence: CASSLTGLDTQYF. The CDR3, as DNA: TGTGCCAGCAGTTTAACTGGACTAGATACGCAGTATTTT.

This chain joins TRBV7-3 and TRBJ2-2; TRBD2 matches 9 bases. Germline CDR1 is SGHTA and CDR2 is FQGTGA. With V trimmed by 2 bases and J by 2 bases, 15 bases remained unmatched. The length of the CDR3 is 20 residues. CDR3 sequence: CASSLGPWAFSGRNTGELFF. The CDR3, as DNA: TGTGCCAGCAGCTTAGGTCCCTGGGCGTTTAGCGGGAGAAACACCGGGGAGCTGTTTTTT.

V usage is TRBV7-2 and J usage is TRBJ2-7, with D possibly being TRBD1 (6 bases). The CDR3 sequence is 15 residues long. In germline, CDR1 is SGHTA, CDR2 FQGNSA. Trimming removed 4 bases at V and 1 base at J, with 14 bases between. Here the CDR3 reads CASSSSRGRSYEQYF. CDR3 bases: TGTGCCAGCAGCTCAAGCAGGGGAAGATCCTACGAGCAGTACTTC.